Below are 9 T cell receptor beta chains sequenced from a single sample in a study of cytomegalovirus exposure and HLA in healthy donors. The PCR ran on 60 Vbeta and 13 Jbeta primers. TCRdb keeps only in-frame clones here, not all; method: immunoSEQ multiplex PCR. The sample shows some 90,000 clones, 70% to 85% of them seen only once. The sample comprised PBMCs. The receptor set was obtained from a man under 40 in good health and CMV-seronegative.

The rearrangement uses TRBV28 and TRBJ1-6, with 9 bases that match TRBD1. J was trimmed by 4 bases and V by 10 bases; bases with no gene match: 14. In germline, CDR1 is MDHEN, CDR2 SYDVKM. The CDR3 has 17 amino acids. The CDR3, as DNA: TGTGCCACGGGGCGCGGGACAGGGAATCTTTATAATTCACCCCTCCACTTT. This sequence encodes CATGRGTGNLYNSPLHF.

A few counts support this clone. This chain links TRBV5-1 with TRBJ2-7, with D perhaps TRBD1 (5 bases). The CDR3 length is 14 residues. V lost 0 bases to trimming and J lost 5 bases, with 12 bases between them. CDR1 SGHRS and CDR2 YFSETQ come from the germline V gene. DNA for the CDR3: TGCGCCAGCAGCTTGGAAGACAGAAGGGACGAGCAGTACTTC. Protein product: CASSLEDRRDEQYF.

The chain carries TRBV5-6 and TRBJ2-1, with D possibly being TRBD1 (6 bases). The V end lost 1 base, the J end lost 2 bases, and 10 bases lay between the germline ends. This CDR3 has 15 amino acids. The germline V gene has CDR1 SGHDT and CDR2 YYEEEE. The CDR3 nucleotides read TGTGCCAGCAGCTTGACAGGGCCTACCTACAATGAGCAGTTCTTC. Translated, it gives CASSLTGPTYNEQFF. The variable domain in full, with the rest retrieved from reference TRBV5-6 and TRBJ2-1, is DAGVTQSPTHLIKTRGQQVTLRCSPKSGHDTVSWYQQALGQGPQFIFQYYEEEERQRGNFPDRFSGHQFPNYSSELNVNALLLGDSALYLCASSLTGPTYNEQFFGPGTRLTVL.

This clone was counted a few times. The chain carries TRBV5-1 and TRBJ1-4, with D perhaps TRBD1 (6 bases). Germline CDR1 reads SGHRS; CDR2 reads YFSETQ. V was cut by 0 bases and J by 0 bases, with 9 bases left in between. The length of the CDR3 is 16 residues. CDR3 bases: TGCGCCAGCAGCTTGGAAACAGGGTCAACTAATGAAAAACTGTTTTTT. Protein sequence: CASSLETGSTNEKLFF.

The rearrangement uses TRBV5-1 and TRBJ2-1; 7 bases are a match to TRBD2. Per germline, CDR1 SGHRS and CDR2 YFSETQ. There are 12 residues in the CDR3. V was pared by 7 bases and J by 8 bases, with 6 bases of the junction left unmatched. DNA for the CDR3: TGCGCCAGCGTGACTAGCCGAGATGAGCAGTTCTTC. This codes for CASVTSRDEQFF. The entire variable domain, with the rest obtained from reference TRBV5-1 and TRBJ2-1, is as follows: KAGVTQTPRYLIKTRGQQVTLSCSPISGHRSVSWYQQTPGQGLQFLFEYFSETQRNKGNFPGRFSGRQFSNSRSEMNVSTLELGDSALYLCASVTSRDEQFFGPGTRLTVL.

The J gene is TRBJ2-1, the V gene TRBV6-5; a possible D gene is TRBD2 (7 bases). CDR1 and CDR2 (germline): MNHEY, SVGAGI. V was trimmed by 7 bases and J by 0 bases, leaving 13 bases between them. This CDR3 region has 15 residues. The CDR3 sequence is CASTPGGLSYNEQFF. DNA for the CDR3: TGTGCCAGCACCCCGGGGGGCCTCTCCTACAATGAGCAGTTCTTC.

V gene TRBV2 combines with J gene TRBJ2-1, with 7 positions matching TRBD2. Germline-derived CDR1 and CDR2 are SNHLY and FYNNEI. CDR3 size: 16 residues. Losses at the gene ends were 2 bases for V and 3 bases for J; bases not matched to a gene: 7. The CDR3 reads CASSEFGGGFYNEQFF. The CDR3 nucleotides read TGTGCCAGCAGTGAATTTGGGGGGGGATTCTACAATGAGCAGTTCTTC. The full variable domain, completed using reference TRBV2 and TRBJ2-1, is EPEVTQTPSHQVTQMGQEVILRCVPISNHLYFYWYRQILGQKVEFLVSFYNNEISEKSEIFDDQFSVERPDGSNFTLKIRSTKLEDSAMYFCASSEFGGGFYNEQFFGPGTRLTVL.

The CDR3 protein is CASSSRDSRNQPQHF. CDR3 nucleotide sequence: TGCGCCAGCAGTAGCCGGGACAGTCGCAATCAGCCCCAGCATTTT. This sequence joins TRBV10-2 and TRBJ1-5; 7 bases are a match to TRBD1. V was clipped by 5 bases and J by 2 bases; unmatched bases: 6. From germline, CDR1 is WSHSY and CDR2 SAAADI. This CDR3 has 15 residues.

This chain joins TRBV7-3 and TRBJ1-1; D is uncertain. CDR1 and CDR2 from the germline V gene are SGHTA and FQGTGA. The CDR3 runs 13 residues. Trimming stripped 1 base from V and 1 base from J, with 4 bases between. The CDR3 sequence: CASSLKQNTEAFF. The CDR3 region has the DNA TGTGCCAGCAGCTTAAAACAGAACACTGAAGCTTTCTTT.